These 8 T cell receptor beta chains were all obtained from the same sample, sequenced in a study of control samples from healthy donors and cancer patients. Sequenced by immunoSEQ multiplex PCR; TCRdb stores in-frame clones only, minus some. The data show approximately 45,000 clones, with around 90% seen just once and about a fifth held by the top ten. What was sequenced was PBMCs. These receptors came from a woman in her 40s with head and neck cancer.

J is TRBJ1-1 and V is TRBV28, with D tentatively TRBD1 (6 bases). Trimming pared 10 bases from V and 0 bases from J, leaving 18 bases between. The germline CDR1 and CDR2 sequences are MDHEN and SYDVKM. The CDR3 length is 15 residues. CDR3 DNA: TGTGCCACCCAGAGCCCCGGGACATTGAACACTGAAGCTTTCTTT. This codes for CATQSPGTLNTEAFF.

The rearrangement links TRBV11-3 to TRBJ1-4; D ambiguous. Germline V gene data show CDR1 as SGHNT and CDR2 as YENEEA. The germline V and J ends were trimmed by 2 bases and 4 bases, with 11 bases remaining between them. This CDR3 region has 15 residues. The CDR3 protein is CASSLWAANNEKLFF. CDR3 DNA sequence: TGTGCCAGCAGCTTATGGGCGGCTAATAATGAAAAACTGTTTTTT. Full variable domain (missing parts from reference TRBV11-3 and TRBJ1-4): EAGVVQSPRYKIIEKKQPVAFWCNPISGHNTLYWYLQNLGQGPELLIRYENEEAVDDSQLPKDRFSAERLKGVDSTLKIQPAELGDSAVYLCASSLWAANNEKLFFGSGTQLSVL.

This clone was seen a single time. V and J are TRBV7-3 and TRBJ2-7, with D possibly TRBD2 on 5 matching bases. The germline gives CDR1 SGHTA, CDR2 FQGTGA. The CDR3 totals 14 residues. V lost 5 bases and J 4 bases, leaving 15 bases between the germline ends. CDR3 amino acids: CASSVTRGPYEQYF. DNA of the CDR3: TGTGCCAGCAGCGTTACTAGAGGCCCTTACGAGCAGTACTTC.

The chain combines TRBV4-1 with TRBJ2-3, with 7 bases that match TRBD1. The CDR3 is 15 amino acids. The V and J ends lost 5 bases and 8 bases, in that order; junction bases with no gene match: 13. Germline V gene sequence: CDR1 MGHRA, CDR2 YSYEKL. The CDR3 DNA reads as TGCGCCAGCAGCGGAGAGGACAGGCCCGAAGGTACGCAGTATTTT. Protein sequence: CASSGEDRPEGTQYF.

This clone was detected only once. This chain connects TRBV9 to TRBJ1-6, with D unclear. The germline CDR1 and CDR2 sequences are SGDLS and YYNGEE. Trimming left V 4 bases short and J 7 bases short, with 15 bases between. The CDR3 spans 15 residues. CDR3 sequence (DNA): TGTGCCAGCAGCACCCGTAAGGGATTCAATTCACCCCTCCACTTT. Translation: CASSTRKGFNSPLHF. Based on the CDR3 plus reference TRBV9 and TRBJ1-6, the full variable domain is DSGVTQTPKHLITATGQRVTLRCSPRSGDLSVYWYQQSLDQGLQFLIQYYNGEERAKGNILERFSAQQFPDLHSELNLSSLELGDSALYFCASSTRKGFNSPLHFGNGTRLTVT.

V gene TRBV3-1 (or the pseudogene TRBV3-2) combines with J gene TRBJ2-3, with D perhaps matching TRBD1 (6 bases). The ends were cut back, 0 bases at V and 3 bases at J, with 7 bases in the middle. From germline, CDR1 is LGHDT and CDR2 YNNKEL (reference sequence). There are 14 residues in the CDR3. The CDR3 DNA reads TGTGCCAGCAGCCAAGACAGGGGTACAGATACGCAGTATTTT. Encoded protein: CASSQDRGTDTQYF.

This chain connects TRBV27 to TRBJ1-2, with 7 bases that match TRBD1. Trimming took 2 bases from V and 5 from J; bases not matched to a gene: 14. Germline CDR1 and CDR2: MNHEY and SMNVEV (reference sequence). This CDR3 region has 17 residues. CDR3 in DNA: TGTGCCAGCAGTTTAGGTGGGACAGATACTAAAATGTATGGCTACACCTTC. It codes for CASSLGGTDTKMYGYTF.

This clone has just one count. The chain recombines TRBV28 with TRBJ1-2, with 7 bases matching TRBD1. After removal of 5 bases from V and 4 bases from J, the junction contained 10 bases not matched to a gene. Germline loops: CDR1 MDHEN, CDR2 SYDVKM. This CDR3 is built from 15 residues. In DNA, the CDR3 is TGTGCCAGCAGTACCGCGACAGGGACAATCTATGGCTACACCTTC. It codes for CASSTATGTIYGYTF.